This TCR beta chain was recorded in a study of blood T cell repertoires in COVID-19. Whole-study context: Spain, Italy and the United States supplied samples that represented acute and convalescent COVID-19. PBMCs, B-cell-depleted T cells, or T cells were the source of the cDNA or gDNA that made up the material.

Original methodology: Cell counts per sample came from amplifying reference gene primers. Clones were sequenced by immunoSEQ multiplex PCR, and TCRdb holds only the in-frame ones, with some missing. V, J and clone size were drawn from that table, and D and trimming were deduced from the DNA. The data contain 90,000 or so clones, approximately 87% of them singletons. The germline V gene has CDR1 WSHSY and CDR2 SAAADI. The germline V and J ends were trimmed by 7 bases and 3 bases, with 13 bases remaining between them. CDR3 length: 13 residues. The sequence was collected from a human donor in a cohort sampled during active COVID-19. Sequenced sample: peripheral blood. J is TRBJ2-7 and V is TRBV10-2; tentative D call: TRBD2 (5 bases). The CDR3: CASKLGLSYEQYF. The CDR3 DNA reads TGCGCCAGCAAATTAGGACTGAGCTACGAGCAGTACTTC.